The T cell receptor beta chain described here comes from a study of blood T cell repertoires in COVID-19. Germline CDR1 reads LNHDA; CDR2 reads SQIVND (reference sequence). This CDR3 comprises 14 residues. V shed 1 base and J shed 0 bases, with 7 bases lying between them. The table came from immunoSEQ multiplex PCR; TCRdb's copy has only in-frame clones and leaves some out. This sample has about 180,000 clones, with 89% found just once. This clone was detected once. This sample includes further DNA sequences coding for the same CDR3. The rearrangement joins TRBV19 to TRBJ2-7; perhaps TRBD1 as D (5 bases). Sequenced sample: PBMCs or T cells enriched from blood (not recorded which). The TCR comes from a woman aged 40 to 50 with acute COVID-19. This CDR3 reads CASSIGDSSYEQYF. The CDR3, as DNA: TGTGCCAGTAGTATAGGTGACAGCTCCTACGAGCAGTACTTC.